This T cell receptor (beta chain) derives from a study of T cell responses to AZD1222 COVID-19 vaccine. About this clone: Its antigen is not known.

The study, taken as a whole, reports: Vaccine-associated CD4 TCRs ranged over spike, dominating at 160-218 and 743-854. None of the repertoires were sampled until the peak T cell response had passed. Unmutated regions of variants are reportedly targeted by nearly half of spike-specific TCRs.

CDR3 length equals 16 residues. Germline V CDR1 and CDR2: ENHRY, SYGVKD. Trimming took 4 bases from V and 4 from J, leaving 19 bases between them. Assay: immunoSEQ multiplex PCR; the TCRdb copy retains only in-frame clones and omits some. The table lists some 150,000 clones, about nine tenths of them singletons, with approximately 2% in the top ten. The sample consisted of peripheral blood, taken on day 0 of AZD1222 vaccination. The source is an adult in good health. The chain couples TRBV10-3 to TRBJ1-2, with a possible D match to TRBD1 (6 bases). This chain's CDR3 is CAISARGARRGYGYTF. CDR3 DNA: TGTGCCATCAGTGCAAGGGGGGCAAGGAGGGGCTATGGCTACACCTTC.